This T cell receptor (beta chain) is drawn from a study of early T cells in non-severe SARS-CoV-2 infection. Across the whole study: Chains were not paired, and sequencing was done on bulk RNA from unsorted whole blood. The study's findings and limits: Private and CD4 specificities were missed by VDJdb matching, skewed to anti-spike CD8.

Unique molecular identifiers were attached to individual cDNA molecules. TCRdb passed the 5' RACE reads through MiXCR, listing each CDR3 protein once. The repertoire holds 50,000 to 80,000 distinct CDR3 sequences, with approximately 9.2% as singletons. Deletions cut 0 bases from V and 5 bases from J, with 6 bases between. There are 13 residues in the CDR3. The germline V gene encodes CDR1 SGHKS and CDR2 YYEKEE (reference sequence). There are a few counts of this clonotype. Its matching antigen is unknown. The sequence derives from an adult who was a healthcare worker with PCR-confirmed SARS-CoV-2 infection or an uninfected control (not recorded which). The starting material was whole blood, obtained at baseline. The chain has TRBV5-5 and TRBJ1-5; D gene unclear. The chain's CDR3 is CASSLDSHQPQHF. The DNA of the CDR3 is TGTGCCAGCAGCTTGGACAGTCATCAGCCCCAGCATTTT.